The next 22 T cell receptor beta chains were all read from a single sample in a study of blood T cell repertoires in COVID-19. Sequencing used immunoSEQ multiplex PCR; TCRdb keeps in-frame clones, though not all of them. The data hold some 210,000 clones, with nearly 90% observed a single time. Source material: peripheral blood. The receptors were sampled from a middle-aged woman who had recovered from COVID-19.

V and J are TRBV28 and TRBJ1-2; D may be TRBD1 (6 bases). The V end lost 4 bases, the J end lost 2 bases, and 20 bases lay between the germline ends. This CDR3 has 17 residues. Germline V gene data show CDR1 as MDHEN and CDR2 as SYDVKM. The CDR3 reads CASSSSGAQATNYGYTF. The CDR3 bases are TGTGCCAGCAGTTCTTCAGGGGCCCAAGCGACAAACTATGGCTACACCTTC.

This rearrangement joins TRBV28 to TRBJ2-7; D perhaps matches TRBD2 (5 bases). Germline V gene data show CDR1 as MDHEN and CDR2 as SYDVKM. Trimming pared 1 base from V and 7 bases from J, leaving 14 bases between. There are 14 residues in the CDR3. The CDR3 sequence: CASSLSMDFGEQYF. CDR3 DNA: TGTGCCAGCAGTTTATCAATGGACTTCGGAGAGCAGTACTTC.

The chain carries TRBV18 and TRBJ2-2, with D hard to call. V was pared by 3 bases and J by 4 bases, with 18 bases between. The CDR3 contains 17 residues. Germline V CDR1 and CDR2: KGHSH, LQKENI. The CDR3, as DNA: TGTGCCAGCTCACCCGCTCTAGGAAAAAAACCCACCGGGGAGCTGTTTTTT. Its protein is CASSPALGKKPTGELFF.

The chain combines TRBV11-2 with TRBJ1-3; D call uncertain. The germline V gene encodes CDR1 SGHAT and CDR2 FQNNGV. The CDR3 contains 18 residues. Trimming left V 1 base short and J 0 bases short, with 16 bases between. The CDR3 nucleotides read TGTGCCAGCAGCTTAGGAGGTGATAGAGTAGGCTCTGGAAACACCATATATTTT. Protein sequence: CASSLGGDRVGSGNTIYF.

Only a few counts were recorded for this clone. This chain links TRBV4-3 with TRBJ2-1; 10 positions agree with TRBD2. The V gene end was trimmed by 4 bases and the J gene end by 0 bases; junction bases not matched to a gene: 12. Germline lookup yields CDR1 LGHNA and CDR2 YSLEER. The CDR3 runs 19 residues. The DNA for the CDR3 is TGCGCCAGCAGCCGAAAGCGGCTTTTAGCGGGAGGCTCCTACAATGAGCAGTTCTTC. Translated: CASSRKRLLAGGSYNEQFF.

CDR3 sequence: CASSIDVMQSHGNTIYF. DNA of the CDR3: TGTGCCAGTAGTATAGATGTCATGCAAAGCCATGGAAACACCATATATTTT. The chain combines TRBV19 with TRBJ1-3; no clear D. The V gene lost 0 bases and the J gene lost 3 bases, with 15 bases spanning the gap. Germline assignment: CDR1 LNHDA and CDR2 SQIVND (reference sequence). This CDR3 comprises 17 residues. Together with reference TRBV19 and TRBJ1-3, the CDR3 gives the full variable domain: DGGITQSPKYLFRKEGQNVTLSCEQNLNHDAMYWYRQDPGQGLRLIYYSQIVNDFQKGDIAEGYSVSREKKESFPLTVTSAQKNPTAFYLCASSIDVMQSHGNTIYFGEGSWLTVV.

This clone is a singleton in its sample. The gene calls are TRBV24-1 and TRBJ2-1; 7 bases are a match to TRBD2. V lost 4 bases to trimming and J lost 9 bases; unmatched junction nucleotides: 11. CDR3 length: 15 residues. In germline, CDR1 is KGHDR, CDR2 SFDVKD. DNA for the CDR3: TGTGCCACCAGTGACACTAGCGTACTTTACGCTGAGCAGTTCTTC. It is translated as CATSDTSVLYAEQFF.

This clone was found once. One end of the junction fails to match germline, which may point to a read error. At the DNA level, this CDR3 is encoded by other sequences in the same sample as well. V and J are TRBV30 and TRBJ2-7; 9 bases line up with TRBD1. The germline V gene has CDR1 GTSNPN and CDR2 SVGIG (reference sequence). The CDR3 loop spans 17 amino acids. The CDR3 DNA reads as TGTGCCTGGAGTGTAAGCTTGTTAGGGGACAGGGCCTACGAGCAGTATTTC. Residues: CAWSVSLLGDRAYEQYF.

The gene calls are TRBV27 and TRBJ2-7, with 10 bases matching TRBD2. Germline V gives CDR1 MNHEY, CDR2 SMNVEV (reference sequence). The CDR3 contains 14 residues. V was pared by 7 bases and J by 3 bases, with 6 bases of the junction left unmatched. As DNA, the CDR3 is TGTGCCAGCAAGCTAGCGGGAGCCCACTACGAGCAGTACTTC. This gives the protein CASKLAGAHYEQYF.

The chain couples TRBV14 to TRBJ1-1; 8 nucleotides line up with TRBD1. The V segment lost 5 bases and the J segment 5 bases; nucleotides outside the gene matches: 7. Germline V gene data show CDR1 as SGHDN and CDR2 as FVKESK. The CDR3 has 14 residues. The CDR3 DNA follows: TGTGCCAGCAGCTATATGAGGACAGGGACTGAAGCTTTCTTT. Amino acids: CASSYMRTGTEAFF.

The genes are TRBV5-5 and TRBJ2-2; D is undetermined. V was shortened by 0 bases and J by 8 bases, with 5 bases between the two germline ends. The CDR3 loop spans 12 amino acids. Germline CDR1 reads SGHKS; CDR2 reads YYEKEE (reference sequence). CDR3 in amino acids: CASSLVEGELFF. The CDR3 coding sequence is TGTGCCAGCAGCTTGGTAGAGGGGGAGCTGTTTTTT.

This clone turned up a few times. In DNA form, the CDR3 reads TGTGCCAGCAGACCCGGGACAGTCTCCTACGAGCAGTACTTC. This encodes CASRPGTVSYEQYF. V usage is TRBV7-2 and J usage is TRBJ2-7, with TRBD1 matching over 7 bases. This CDR3 contains 14 residues. Germline V gene lookup returns CDR1 SGHTA and CDR2 FQGNSA. V was pared by 6 bases and J by 0 bases, with 5 bases of the junction left unmatched.

The chain uses TRBV6-2 or TRBV6-3 and TRBJ2-1, with TRBD2 identical over 12 bases. V lost 2 bases, J lost 4 bases, and 9 bases stayed unmatched. The CDR3 has 18 amino acids. Germline-derived CDR1 and CDR2 are MNHEY and SVGEGT. The CDR3 spells CASSYEASGRAGYNEQFF. CDR3 nucleotide sequence: TGTGCCAGCAGTTACGAGGCTAGCGGGAGGGCCGGATACAATGAGCAGTTCTTC.

This rearrangement joins TRBV5-1 to TRBJ2-1, with 9 bases that match TRBD1. The V gene end was trimmed by 5 bases and the J gene end by 3 bases; junction bases not matched to a gene: 3. Germline V gives CDR1 SGHRS, CDR2 YFSETQ. The CDR3 has 14 amino acids. CDR3 in amino acids: CASSPGQGYNEQFF. The CDR3 region has the DNA TGCGCCAGCAGTCCGGGACAGGGCTACAATGAGCAGTTCTTC.

The rearrangement uses TRBV7-8 and TRBJ2-3; D unclear. CDR1 SGHVS and CDR2 FQNEAQ come from the germline V gene. V was clipped by 6 bases and J by 3 bases, with 7 bases between them. The CDR3 spans 12 residues. CDR3 DNA: TGTGCCAGCAGACACAGAACAGATACGCAGTATTTT. Protein product: CASRHRTDTQYF.

The chain uses TRBV5-6 and TRBJ1-1, with D hard to call. The CDR3 extends over 15 amino acids. The V gene lost 0 bases and the J gene lost 1 base, with 10 bases spanning the gap. Per the germline V gene, CDR1 is SGHDT and CDR2 is YYEEEE. The CDR3 DNA sequence: TGTGCCAGCAGCTTGGTCTCGGGTACGAACACTGAAGCTTTCTTT. It is translated as CASSLVSGTNTEAFF. Complete variable domain (other parts from reference TRBV5-6 and TRBJ1-1): DAGVTQSPTHLIKTRGQQVTLRCSPKSGHDTVSWYQQALGQGPQFIFQYYEEEERQRGNFPDRFSGHQFPNYSSELNVNALLLGDSALYLCASSLVSGTNTEAFFGQGTRLTVV.

V and J are TRBV11-1 and TRBJ2-5, with unresolved D. The CDR3 consists of 13 residues. Trimming cost V 4 bases and J 1 base, with 7 bases left between them. Germline values: CDR1 SGHAT, CDR2 FQDESV (reference sequence). CDR3 residues: CASSSGTQETQYF. CDR3 nucleotides: TGTGCCAGCAGCTCGGGTACCCAAGAGACCCAGTACTTC.

This sequence joins TRBV30 and TRBJ1-4; no clear D gene. CDR1 GTSNPN and CDR2 SVGIG come from the germline V gene (reference sequence). V was trimmed by 2 bases and J by 4 bases, leaving 8 bases between them. This CDR3 has 13 residues. The CDR3 nucleotides are TGTGCCTGGAGTAGGGAGATTAATGAAAAACTGTTTTTT. This encodes CAWSREINEKLFF.

This clone was found once. The chain couples TRBV10-3 to TRBJ2-5; TRBD2 matches 14 bases. The germline V gene encodes CDR1 ENHRY and CDR2 SYGVKD. The length of the CDR3 is 17 residues. V was clipped by 4 bases and J by 2 bases; unmatched bases: 6. The CDR3 here is CAISGLAGGPGQETQYF. As DNA, the CDR3 is TGTGCCATCAGTGGACTAGCGGGAGGGCCGGGGCAAGAGACCCAGTACTTC.

Only a few counts were recorded for this clone. The V call is TRBV6-2 or TRBV6-3, the J call TRBJ2-5; 7 positions agree with TRBD1. CDR1 and CDR2 from the germline V gene are MNHEY and SVGEGT. The CDR3 sequence is 15 residues long. Germline trimming cut 2 bases from V and 1 base from J; bases unmatched to any gene: 4. CDR3 region: CASSYTGTVQETQYF. CDR3 DNA sequence: TGTGCCAGCAGTTACACGGGGACAGTCCAAGAGACCCAGTACTTC.

The DNA of the CDR3 is TGTGCCAGCAGTCCTCGACAGGGTAGCTCCTACGAGCAGTACTTC. As protein: CASSPRQGSSYEQYF. The chain employs TRBV6-5 and TRBJ2-7, with TRBD1 matching over 7 bases. The CDR3 runs 15 residues. The junction had 7 bases not matched to a gene; V was cut back by 5 bases and J by 0 bases. Germline-derived CDR1 and CDR2 are MNHEY and SVGAGI.

The chain carries TRBV29-1 and TRBJ1-2; D is perhaps TRBD1 (5 bases). Germline CDR1 is SQVTM and CDR2 is ANQGSEA. The ends were cut back, 4 bases at V and 1 base at J, with 10 bases in the middle. The CDR3 runs to 13 residues. The CDR3 DNA is TGCAGCGTTGGGGGCGTAGATAACTATGGCTACACCTTC. Translated, it gives CSVGGVDNYGYTF.